The 7 T cell receptor beta chains below come from one sample, sequenced in a study of graft-versus-host responses after intestinal transplantation. Their antigen targets remain unknown. The protocol was immunoSEQ multiplex PCR, while the TCRdb copy is restricted to in-frame clones and leaves out a portion. The repertoire holds 80,000 to 100,000 clones, with 85% to 90% as singletons. Here the sequenced sample was unstimulated CD4+ T cells sorted from spleen or lymph node cells, taken before intestinal transplant. The receptor set was obtained from a human donor who received an intestinal transplant.

This rearrangement joins TRBV9 to TRBJ2-2; D perhaps matches TRBD1 (6 bases). The CDR3 is made up of 14 amino acids. Trimming cost V 4 bases and J 2 bases, with 9 bases left between them. The germline CDR1 and CDR2 sequences are SGDLS and YYNGEE. The CDR3 loop is CASSRGQNTGELFF. CDR3 DNA: TGTGCCAGCAGCCGGGGACAAAACACCGGGGAGCTGTTTTTT. The variable domain in full, with the rest retrieved from reference TRBV9 and TRBJ2-2, is DSGVTQTPKHLITATGQRVTLRCSPRSGDLSVYWYQQSLDQGLQFLIQYYNGEERAKGNILERFSAQQFPDLHSELNLSSLELGDSALYFCASSRGQNTGELFFGEGSRLTVL.

This chain uses TRBV7-9 with TRBJ2-7, with D possibly TRBD2 on 6 matching bases. The ends were cut back, 1 base at V and 2 bases at J, with 12 bases in the middle. CDR1 and CDR2 from the germline V gene are SEHNR and FQNEAQ (reference sequence). The CDR3 has 15 residues. The CDR3 DNA is TGTGCCAGCAGCTTAGGCGGGGCGGGCCCCTACGAGCAGTACTTC. Translation gives CASSLGGAGPYEQYF.

The DNA for the CDR3 is TGTGCCAGCAGTCGGGGACGCAACAGGGCAACTAATGAAAAACTGTTTTTT. Translated: CASSRGRNRATNEKLFF. The chain links TRBV7-8 to TRBJ1-4; weak D call: TRBD1 (6 bases). The CDR3 runs to 17 residues. Germline assignment: CDR1 SGHVS and CDR2 FQNEAQ. Trimming shortened V by 6 bases and J by 0 bases, and 17 bases separated the two germline ends.

This clone turned up a few times. The rearrangement uses TRBV6-1 and TRBJ2-7, with D maybe TRBD1 (5 bases). CDR1 and CDR2 (germline): MNHNS, SASEGT. The CDR3 is made up of 13 amino acids. V lost 6 bases and J 3 bases, leaving 12 bases between the germline ends. The CDR3 loop reads CASSGHGIYEQYF. In DNA form, the CDR3 reads TGTGCCAGCAGCGGACACGGCATCTACGAGCAGTACTTC.

This clone was counted between two and nine times. The chain has TRBV28 and TRBJ1-2; 10 nucleotides line up with TRBD1. This CDR3 region has 15 residues. The junction had 5 bases not matched to a gene; V was cut back by 4 bases and J by 3 bases. CDR1 and CDR2 (germline): MDHEN, SYDVKM. In DNA, the CDR3 is TGTGCCAGCAGTTCGTCCGGGACAGGGGACTATGGCTACACCTTC. It is translated as CASSSSGTGDYGYTF.

V is TRBV28 and J is TRBJ2-7, with 7 nucleotides matching TRBD1. Germline trimming cut 6 bases from V and 4 bases from J; bases unmatched to any gene: 12. CDR1 is MDHEN and CDR2 is SYDVKM in the germline V gene. This CDR3 region has 15 residues. DNA of the CDR3: TGTGCCAGCAGATCCTACCGACAGGGTGGGTACGAGCAGTACTTC. Its protein is CASRSYRQGGYEQYF.

The gene calls are TRBV5-1 and TRBJ2-5, with a possible D match to TRBD2 (6 bases). Germline CDR1 and CDR2: SGHRS and YFSETQ. V was clipped by 0 bases and J by 7 bases, with 16 bases between them. The CDR3 spans 15 residues. The CDR3 bases are TGCGCCAGCAGCTTGGATTGGACTACAATTAGGACCCAGTACTTC. The encoded protein is CASSLDWTTIRTQYF.